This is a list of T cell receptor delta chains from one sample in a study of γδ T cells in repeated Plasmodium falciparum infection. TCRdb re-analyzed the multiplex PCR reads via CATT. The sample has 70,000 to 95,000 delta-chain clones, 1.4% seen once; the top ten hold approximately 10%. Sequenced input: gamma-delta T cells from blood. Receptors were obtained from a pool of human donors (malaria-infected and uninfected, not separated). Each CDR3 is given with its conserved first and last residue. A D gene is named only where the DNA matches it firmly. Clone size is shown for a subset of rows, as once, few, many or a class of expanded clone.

TGTGCTCTACGTCGCGATACTGGGGCTATGTTCACCGATAAACTCATCTTT	CALRRDTGAMFTDKLIF	TRDD3	TRDV1	TRDJ1	many
TGTGCCTTTAACCGACGTAGACCTCTCCATACCGATAAACTCATCTTT	CAFNRRRPLHTDKLIF	-	TRDV3	TRDJ1	many
TGTGCTCTTGGGGATCCTCCTACGAGGTTGAGAGTCACCGATAAACTCATCTTT	CALGDPPTRLRVTDKLIF	-	TRDV1	TRDJ1	many
TGTGCTCTTGGGGAACTTTCGGCTGGGGGATCCTCTAAACTCATCTTT	CALGELSAGGSSKLIF	TRDD3	TRDV1	TRDJ1	many
TGTGCTCTTGGGCCAACCAGTCGTTGGTGGGGGATACCCGGCGCCGATAAACTCATCTTT	CALGPTSRWWGIPGADKLIF	TRDD3	TRDV1	TRDJ1	many
TGTGCTCTTGGGGCCTACGCGGGAATACTCATCTTT	CALGAYAGILIF	-	TRDV1	TRDJ1	few
TGTGCTCTTGGGGAAATGGAATCCTTCCCTGGGGGATACGCGTACACCGATAAACTCATCTTT	CALGEMESFPGGYAYTDKLIF	TRDD3	TRDV1	TRDJ1	few
TGTGCTCTTGGGGAACTTGGCCTTCCTACGGTACTGGGGGATCGTGAACTCATCTTT	CALGELGLPTVLGDRELIF	-	TRDV1	TRDJ1	many
TGTGCTCTTGGGGACCCGGCCTTCTTTAACTGGGGGATACGCGGGACAGCACAACTCTTCTTT	CALGDPAFFNWGIRGTAQLFF	TRDD3	TRDV1	TRDJ2	many
TGTGCTCTTGGGGAACCGCCCTACCCTGGGGGTTACACCGATAAACTCATCTTT	CALGEPPYPGGYTDKLIF	TRDD3	TRDV1	TRDJ1	many
TGTGCTCTTGGGGAACTTATTTTAGACTGGCCTCAAGAGGACACCGATAAACTCATCTTT	CALGELILDWPQEDTDKLIF	-	TRDV1	TRDJ1	medium-sized
TGTGCTCTTGGGGGAGCTTCGCACCCCGCGGCGAATAAACTCATCTTT	CALGGASHPAANKLIF	-	TRDV1	TRDJ1	many
TGTGCCTGTGACACCTTAAACCCGGGGGATAACACCGATAAACTCATCTTT	CACDTLNPGDNTDKLIF	TRDD3	TRDV2	TRDJ1	many
TGTGCTCTTGGGGAATTAACCCGTACTGGGGGATACCATAAACTCATCTTT	CALGELTRTGGYHKLIF	TRDD3	TRDV1	TRDJ1	many
TGCGCTCTTGGGGAAGGGATCCTACGAGCCATTGCTGGGGGTTCGTACACCGATAAACTCATCTTC	CALGEGILRAIAGGSYTDKLIF	-	TRDV1	TRDJ1	-
TGTGCTCTTGGGCAAGGGTCCCCTCCCCGTTACACCGATAAACTCATCTTT	CALGQGSPPRYTDKLIF	-	TRDV1	TRDJ1	medium-sized
TGTGCCTGTGACGGGGTTACTGGGGGATTGTACACCGATAAACTCATCTTT	CACDGVTGGLYTDKLIF	TRDD3	TRDV2	TRDJ1	many
TGTGCTCTTGGGGAAATTGGGGGAACTTCCTCTTCATACTGGGGGATACGGACCGATAAACTCATCTTT	CALGEIGGTSSSYWGIRTDKLIF	TRDD3	TRDV1	TRDJ1	medium-sized
TGTGCTCTTGGGGAACCCTTCTTGTTAACTGGGGGATTATGGACCGATAAACTCATCTTT	CALGEPFLLTGGLWTDKLIF	TRDD3	TRDV1	TRDJ1	many
TGTGCTCTTGGGGAAGTAGTACTGGATCCAGTGACAGCACAACTCTTCTTT	CALGEVVLDPVTAQLFF	-	TRDV1	TRDJ2	medium-sized
TGTGCCTGTGACACTTGGGGATCCTGTAAGGGGAACACCGATAAACTCATCTTT	CACDTWGSCKGNTDKLIF	-	TRDV2	TRDJ1	medium-sized
TGTGCCTGTGACACGTTGGGACTGGGGGGTTCGGGTACATTCACCGATAAACTCATCTTT	CACDTLGLGGSGTFTDKLIF	TRDD3	TRDV2	TRDJ1	many
TGTGCCTGTGATCCCCTGGGGTTTAAGTACACCGATAAGCTCATCTTT	CACDPLGFKYTDKLIF	-	TRDV2	TRDJ1	few
TGTGCCCTTGGGAACGTTGTCTTTCCCCCTCTCGTCCTCCAAACACTGACCACCGATAAACTCATCTTT	CALGNVVFPPLVLQTLTTDKLIF	-	TRDV1	TRDJ1	few
TGTGCTCTTGGGGAACTTAATCGTCCTTTCTCTTCCTGGGACACCCGACAGATGTTTTTC	CALGELNRPFSSWDTRQMFF	-	TRDV1	TRDJ3	many
TGTGCTCTTGGGGAACCCCGCTTCCGGGTTCTGGGGGATAAATCCCCTAAACTCATCTTT	CALGEPRFRVLGDKSPKLIF	TRDD3	TRDV1	TRDJ1	many
TGTGCTCTTGGGGAATTTTTCCTACTTAGCCGTAACACCGATAAACTCATCTTT	CALGEFFLLSRNTDKLIF	TRDD2	TRDV1	TRDJ1	many
TGTGCTCTTGGGGAACTCCATTCTTCCCGTACTGGGGGATACGTCGATAAACTCATCTTT	CALGELHSSRTGGYVDKLIF	TRDD3	TRDV1	TRDJ1	many
TGTGCTCTTGGGGAACTCCCTCCTACGCTGGGGGATACAGTGACCGATGAACTCATCTTT	CALGELPPTLGDTVTDELIF	TRDD3	TRDV1	TRDJ1	many